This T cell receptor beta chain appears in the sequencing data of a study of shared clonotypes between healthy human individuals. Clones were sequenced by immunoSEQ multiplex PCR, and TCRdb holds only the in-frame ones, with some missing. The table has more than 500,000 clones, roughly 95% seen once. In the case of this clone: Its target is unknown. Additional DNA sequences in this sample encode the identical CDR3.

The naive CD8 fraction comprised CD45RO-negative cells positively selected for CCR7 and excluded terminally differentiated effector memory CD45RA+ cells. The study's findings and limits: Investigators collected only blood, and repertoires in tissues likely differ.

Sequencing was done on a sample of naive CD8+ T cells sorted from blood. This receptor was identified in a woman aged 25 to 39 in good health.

The CDR3 region has the DNA TGTGCCAGCAGTGAAAGTGGGGAGCTGTTTTTT. This encodes CASSESGELFF. V and J are TRBV25-1 and TRBJ2-2; no reliable D call. Germline-derived CDR1 and CDR2 are MGHDK and SYGVNS. Deletions cut 2 bases from V and 8 bases from J, with 3 bases between. This CDR3 is 11 amino acids long.